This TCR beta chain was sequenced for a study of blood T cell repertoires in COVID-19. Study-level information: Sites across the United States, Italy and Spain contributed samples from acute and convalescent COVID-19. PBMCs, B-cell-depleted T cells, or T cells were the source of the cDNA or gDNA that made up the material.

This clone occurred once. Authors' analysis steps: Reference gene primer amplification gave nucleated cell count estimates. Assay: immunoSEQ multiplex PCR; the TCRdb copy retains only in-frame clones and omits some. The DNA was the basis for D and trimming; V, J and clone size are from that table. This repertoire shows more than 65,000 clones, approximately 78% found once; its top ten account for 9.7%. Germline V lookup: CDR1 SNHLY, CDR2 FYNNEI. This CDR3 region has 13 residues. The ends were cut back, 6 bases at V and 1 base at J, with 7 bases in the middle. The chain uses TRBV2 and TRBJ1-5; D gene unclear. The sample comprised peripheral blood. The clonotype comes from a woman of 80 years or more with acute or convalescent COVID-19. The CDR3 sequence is CASRITSNQPQHF. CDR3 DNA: TGTGCCAGCAGGATCACAAGCAATCAGCCCCAGCATTTT.